The 24 T cell receptor beta chains reported below all come from one sample, sequenced in a study of blood T cell repertoires in COVID-19. TCRdb's copy holds only in-frame clones and misses some; the assay was immunoSEQ multiplex PCR. In the table there are roughly 70,000 clones, more than 85% of which are singletons. Sample: peripheral blood. The receptors shown here come from a human donor with active COVID-19. The donor label of this sample is uncertain.

The chain carries TRBV7-2 and TRBJ2-2, with 9 bases lining up with TRBD2. V shed 1 base and J 9 bases; nucleotides not matched to a gene: 6. Germline V lookup: CDR1 SGHTA, CDR2 FQGNSA. The CDR3 is 15 amino acids. CDR3 sequence: CASSLVGTSPRELFF. DNA of the CDR3: TGTGCCAGCAGCTTAGTCGGGACTAGCCCCAGGGAGCTGTTTTTT.

This clone showed up just once. The rearrangement joins TRBV28 to TRBJ2-2; 13 positions match TRBD2. The CDR3 is made up of 15 amino acids. V gave up 7 bases and J gave up 11 bases; unmatched junction bases: 10. Germline V gives CDR1 MDHEN, CDR2 SYDVKM. CDR3 sequence: CASTTSGGVGLELFF. CDR3 DNA sequence: TGTGCCAGCACTACTAGCGGGGGGGTCGGTTTAGAGCTGTTTTTT. Complete variable domain (other parts from reference TRBV28 and TRBJ2-2): DVKVTQSSRYLVKRTGEKVFLECVQDMDHENMFWYRQDPGLGLRLIYFSYDVKMKEKGDIPEGYSVSREKKERFSLILESASTNQTSMYLCASTTSGGVGLELFFGEGSRLTVL.

The J gene is TRBJ2-5, the V gene TRBV10-3; the D gene is possibly TRBD2 (6 bases). This CDR3 region has 15 residues. Germline V gene lookup returns CDR1 ENHRY and CDR2 SYGVKD. Trimming cost V 5 bases and J 0 bases, with 13 bases left between them. The CDR3 DNA reads TGTGCCATCAGTATGACCCGGGACTACCAAGAGACCCAGTACTTC. The encoded protein is CAISMTRDYQETQYF.

This chain links TRBV4-1 with TRBJ1-1, with TRBD1 matching 8 bases. In germline, CDR1 is MGHRA, CDR2 YSYEKL. After removal of 0 bases from V and 1 base from J, the junction contained 19 bases not matched to a gene. CDR3 length: 21 amino acids. CDR3 DNA: TGCGCCAGCAGCCAAGATTCACGGACAGGGTGGATCCCATACAAGAACACTGAAGCTTTCTTT. Translating gives CASSQDSRTGWIPYKNTEAFF.

V usage is TRBV5-1 and J usage is TRBJ1-4, with no clear D. The CDR3 has 13 amino acids. The ends were cut back, 6 bases at V and 5 bases at J, with 11 bases in the middle. The germline gives CDR1 SGHRS, CDR2 YFSETQ. In DNA form, the CDR3 reads TGCGCCAGCACGGGAACGGGGAATGAAAAACTGTTTTTT. The encoded protein is CASTGTGNEKLFF. The variable domain in full, completed from reference TRBV5-1 and TRBJ1-4, reads KAGVTQTPRYLIKTRGQQVTLSCSPISGHRSVSWYQQTPGQGLQFLFEYFSETQRNKGNFPGRFSGRQFSNSRSEMNVSTLELGDSALYLCASTGTGNEKLFFGSGTQLSVL.

This sequence joins TRBV4-3 and TRBJ2-2; D is uncertain. Germline CDR1 and CDR2: LGHNA and YSLEER. The CDR3 length is 15 residues. The V gene lost 0 bases and the J gene lost 3 bases, with 8 bases spanning the gap. CDR3 coding DNA: TGCGCCAGCAGCCAAGATCAACGGTACACCGGGGAGCTGTTTTTT. Its translation is CASSQDQRYTGELFF.

The V call is TRBV24-1, the J call TRBJ2-5; TRBD2 aligns across 10 bases. The germline gives CDR1 KGHDR, CDR2 SFDVKD. This CDR3 has 16 amino acids. V gave up 7 bases and J gave up 2 bases; unmatched junction bases: 9. CDR3: CATSESGRAHQETQYF. CDR3 in DNA: TGTGCCACCAGCGAAAGCGGGAGGGCCCATCAAGAGACCCAGTACTTC.

The gene calls are TRBV7-2 and TRBJ2-3; 10 nucleotides agree with TRBD1. This CDR3 contains 13 residues. Germline V gene lookup returns CDR1 SGHTA and CDR2 FQGNSA. J lost 1 base, V lost 10 bases, and 2 bases had no gene match. This chain's CDR3 is CATGTGGTDTQYF. CDR3 DNA sequence: TGTGCCACTGGGACAGGGGGCACAGATACGCAGTATTTT.

The table lists this clone with a count of one. The J gene is TRBJ2-3, the V gene TRBV7-9; 11 positions match TRBD2. The V segment lost 2 bases and the J segment 3 bases; nucleotides outside the gene matches: 1. The germline V gene has CDR1 SEHNR and CDR2 FQNEAQ (reference sequence). The CDR3 is 15 amino acids. CDR3 DNA sequence: TGTGCCAGCAGCTTAACTAGCGGGAGAACAGATACGCAGTATTTT. Protein sequence: CASSLTSGRTDTQYF.

The V and J genes are TRBV9 and TRBJ1-1, with 8 bases matching TRBD1. From germline, CDR1 is SGDLS and CDR2 YYNGEE. The J segment lost 5 bases and the V segment lost 3 bases, leaving 12 bases of the junction unmatched. The CDR3 has 16 amino acids. The CDR3 is CASSAAGGVKLTEAFF. DNA for the CDR3: TGTGCCAGCAGCGCCGCAGGGGGCGTGAAGTTAACTGAAGCTTTCTTT.

The V gene is TRBV11-3, the J gene TRBJ1-2; D gene unclear. CDR3 length equals 13 residues. Germline V gene data show CDR1 as SGHNT and CDR2 as YENEEA. Between the trimmed V and J ends, which lost 2 bases and 4 bases, there was a span of 8 bases. As DNA, the CDR3 is TGTGCCAGCAGCTTATCAGGCAGCTATGGCTACACCTTC. Translation: CASSLSGSYGYTF.

Notes on this clone: One junction end disagrees with the germline gene, perhaps due to a read error. The CDR3 nucleotides are TGCAGCGTTGACCCGCAAGGAGTCTTC. It specifies CSVDPQGVF. The J gene is TRBJ2-1, the V gene TRBV29-1; D remains unclear. There are 9 residues in the CDR3. CDR1 and CDR2 from the germline V gene are SQVTM and ANQGSEA.

The chain is built from TRBV25-1 and TRBJ2-7, with a tentative D call TRBD2 (5 bases). Germline-derived CDR1 and CDR2 are MGHDK and SYGVNS. The CDR3 is 13 amino acids. Deletions cut 6 bases from V and 1 base from J, with 10 bases between. The CDR3 sequence is CASRDSGSYEQYF. The CDR3 DNA reads TGTGCCAGCAGGGACTCGGGTTCCTACGAGCAGTACTTC.

DNA of the CDR3: TGCGCCAGCACCCCAGGGGAACGATGCACAGATACGCAGTATTTT. Its translation is CASTPGERCTDTQYF. This sequence joins TRBV23-1 and TRBJ2-3, with a possible D match to TRBD1 (6 bases). TRBV23-1 is annotated as an ORF whose role is uncertain. V lost 7 bases, J lost 1 base, and 15 bases lay in between. The length of the CDR3 is 15 residues.

In its sample, this clone was seen once. The chain carries TRBV6-2 or TRBV6-3 and TRBJ1-1; 8 bases map to TRBD1. Unmatched junction bases numbered 10, after V lost 7 bases and J lost 6 bases. The CDR3 runs to 14 residues. Germline CDR1 is MNHEY and CDR2 is SVGEGT. CDR3 sequence reads: CASTPDRDGSEAFF. The CDR3 DNA reads as TGTGCCAGCACCCCGGACAGGGACGGGTCTGAAGCTTTCTTT.

J is TRBJ1-1 and V is TRBV6-6; D unresolved. Germline assignment: CDR1 MNHNY and CDR2 SVGAGI (reference sequence). This CDR3 spans 12 amino acids. V was cut by 2 bases and J by 7 bases, with 8 bases left in between. The CDR3: CASSYPSGEAFF. The DNA for the CDR3 is TGTGCCAGCAGTTACCCTTCCGGTGAAGCTTTCTTT.

The gene calls are TRBV11-3 and TRBJ2-5, with TRBD1 as a possible D gene (6 bases). The CDR3 has 14 residues. V lost 1 base and J 5 bases, leaving 11 bases between the germline ends. Per germline, CDR1 SGHNT and CDR2 YENEEA. CDR3 nucleotide sequence: TGTGCCAGCAGCTTAGGGACAGCCCTGGAGACCCAGTACTTC. Protein product: CASSLGTALETQYF.

The rearrangement joins TRBV10-2 to TRBJ2-1; 15 nucleotides match TRBD2. The CDR3 consists of 15 residues. V shed 7 bases, J shed 9 bases, and the junction held 7 bases outside the gene matches. Germline CDR1 is WSHSY and CDR2 is SAAADI. The CDR3 DNA follows: TGCGCCAGCATTGGACTAGCGGGAGGGCGGGGTGAGCAGTTCTTC. It translates to CASIGLAGGRGEQFF.

The V call is TRBV30, the J call TRBJ1-1, with TRBD1 matching over 8 bases. The CDR3 totals 13 residues. Germline CDR1 is GTSNPN and CDR2 is SVGIG (reference sequence). V was pared by 3 bases and J by 4 bases, with 4 bases of the junction left unmatched. CDR3 bases: TGTGCCTGGAGCCTAGACAGGGGCACTGAAGCTTTCTTT. The encoded protein is CAWSLDRGTEAFF.

The chain couples TRBV24-1 to TRBJ2-1; 9 bases match TRBD1. The CDR3 is made up of 16 amino acids. CDR1 is KGHDR, CDR2 SFDVKD, per germline. V lost 0 bases, J lost 3 bases, and 2 bases stayed unmatched. The CDR3 DNA follows: TGTGCCACCAGTGATTTGGCGGACAGGGGCTACAATGAGCAGTTCTTC. This sequence encodes CATSDLADRGYNEQFF.

The chain joins TRBV5-6 to TRBJ2-1; 10 positions agree with TRBD2. The trim removed 4 bases at V and 5 bases at J, leaving 6 bases unmatched. This CDR3 is built from 15 residues. Germline loops: CDR1 SGHDT, CDR2 YYEEEE. CDR3 sequence: CASSLRTSGNNEQFF. The DNA for the CDR3 is TGTGCCAGCAGCCTCCGGACTAGCGGAAACAATGAGCAGTTCTTC.

The chain couples TRBV19 to TRBJ1-1, with 8 positions matching TRBD1. Germline CDR1 LNHDA, CDR2 SQIVND (reference sequence). V was clipped by 6 bases and J by 11 bases; unmatched bases: 14. There are 14 residues in the CDR3. Here the CDR3 reads CASRETGAVLWAFF. CDR3 sequence (DNA): TGTGCCAGTAGAGAGACAGGGGCGGTTCTTTGGGCTTTCTTT.

V is TRBV11-2 and J is TRBJ2-7, with TRBD1 matching over 7 bases. The CDR3 covers 14 residues. Germline loops: CDR1 SGHAT, CDR2 FQNNGV. V shed 6 bases, J shed 7 bases, and the junction held 12 bases outside the gene matches. In nucleotides, the CDR3 is TGTGCCAGCAGGCGAACCGGGACAGCCTTAGAGCAGTACTTC. It is translated as CASRRTGTALEQYF.

The genes are TRBV5-5 and TRBJ2-2; no firm D call. V was shortened by 1 base and J by 6 bases, with 13 bases between the two germline ends. This CDR3 is built from 15 residues. Germline-derived CDR1 and CDR2 are SGHKS and YYEKEE (reference sequence). CDR3 nucleotide sequence: TGTGCCAGCAGCTTGCTAATTCAGGTTGCCGGGGAGCTGTTTTTT. Protein sequence: CASSLLIQVAGELFF.